Described below is a single T cell receptor (beta chain) sequence and its context. This clone was seen only once. Its antigen remains undetermined. Base qualities are not recorded, but no much larger clone differs from it by a single base. Genomic DNA was extracted from the sorted cells using the QIAGEN blood and tissue kit and was quantified on a NanoDrop 1000. TCR alpha and beta chains were deep sequenced and quantified on the immunoSEQ platform using multiplex PCR of genomic DNA. Regarding the original processing steps: TCR sequences were annotated using IMGT gene and region definitions. Out-of-frame rearrangements served as a stand-in for the preselection repertoire and were compared with in-frame clonotypes. Repertoire size was estimated with the iCHAO1 estimator supplied with the immunoSEQ platform. A Gini index, which is based on the Lorenz curve, was applied to in-frame amino acid clonotypes to measure clonal inequality. The intersect function in the R package tcR was used to count shared clonotypes, while the Jaccard index served to score similarity. Principal component analysis of V, J and V-J usage frequencies was run with the R prcomp function without normalization. Sourced from immuneACCESS, this table was stored by TCRdb with only in-frame sequences that have V and J called. A share of the clones is absent; for the studies checked, an unresolved V gene accounts for under half, and the remainder has no known explanation. V, J and clone size derive from that table, while D and trimming were established from the DNA sequence. In this sample the table shows 86,000 or so clones, 80% to 95% of which occur a single time. The top ten constitute 1.1% to 1.5% of the sample.

Fluorescence-activated cell sorting was used to isolate naive CD4 T cells, defined as CD45RO-negative and CD62L-positive, from PBMCs. Approximately 52 ml of fresh peripheral blood was collected from each donor, and PBMCs were isolated by Ficoll density centrifugation. Cell sorting was carried out on a FACSAria III instrument, and a purity above 85% was achieved for all samples. V has 0 bases trimmed and J has 9 bases trimmed; junction bases matching no gene number 8. CDR1 and CDR2 are drawn from the germline V gene (reference sequence): MNHEY, SMNVEV. The CDR3 starts with the cysteine, ends with the phenylalanine, and has 17 residues. CDR3 DNA only is kept here, 51 bases in frame from base 1. The data originate from a study of human versus mouse CDR3 diversity and MHC coevolution (dated by TCRdb to 2016 to 2017). Describing the broader study: The immunoSEQ assay was reported to detect one in 200,000 T cells and to minimize multiplex PCR amplification bias. Valid reads per sample ranged from roughly 5.5 x 10^6 to 1.8 x 10^7 across mouse and human samples. As a reference point for TCR selection on multiple MHC II alleles, the study used human naive CD4 T cell repertoires and compared them against human-TCR-locus transgenic mice that have a single MHC II. The human cohort comprised three healthy volunteer blood donors, one aged 30 to 40, one aged 40 to 50 and one aged 60 to 70 at collection. Summary of the overall study and its limitations: Repertoire diversity was not regarded as directly comparable between humans and mice because human T cells were selected on more than five MHC II alleles. On average, humans had more CDR3 deletions and insertions than mice, indicating greater exonuclease and TdT activity. The lowest clonal inequality scores among all compared groups were observed in two of the three human donors. The largest TCR beta repertoire, approximately 1.7 million clonotypes, was estimated by iCHAO1 for humans, a finding likely attributable to selection by multiple MHC II molecules.

The sequenced sample consisted of naive CD4+ T cells from blood. The cell subset or site label corresponds to: CD45RO-negative CD62L-positive naive CD4 T cells. In this chain, TRBV27 is recombined with TRBJ1-6; a stretch of 10 junction bases matches TRBD1. This receptor was taken from a person between 25 and 70 years old in good health. The sequenced DNA: TGTGCCAGCAGTTTATCGGGGACAGGGGTCCCCGGTTCACCCCTCCACTTT. Translated, it gives CASSLSGTGVPGSPLHF.